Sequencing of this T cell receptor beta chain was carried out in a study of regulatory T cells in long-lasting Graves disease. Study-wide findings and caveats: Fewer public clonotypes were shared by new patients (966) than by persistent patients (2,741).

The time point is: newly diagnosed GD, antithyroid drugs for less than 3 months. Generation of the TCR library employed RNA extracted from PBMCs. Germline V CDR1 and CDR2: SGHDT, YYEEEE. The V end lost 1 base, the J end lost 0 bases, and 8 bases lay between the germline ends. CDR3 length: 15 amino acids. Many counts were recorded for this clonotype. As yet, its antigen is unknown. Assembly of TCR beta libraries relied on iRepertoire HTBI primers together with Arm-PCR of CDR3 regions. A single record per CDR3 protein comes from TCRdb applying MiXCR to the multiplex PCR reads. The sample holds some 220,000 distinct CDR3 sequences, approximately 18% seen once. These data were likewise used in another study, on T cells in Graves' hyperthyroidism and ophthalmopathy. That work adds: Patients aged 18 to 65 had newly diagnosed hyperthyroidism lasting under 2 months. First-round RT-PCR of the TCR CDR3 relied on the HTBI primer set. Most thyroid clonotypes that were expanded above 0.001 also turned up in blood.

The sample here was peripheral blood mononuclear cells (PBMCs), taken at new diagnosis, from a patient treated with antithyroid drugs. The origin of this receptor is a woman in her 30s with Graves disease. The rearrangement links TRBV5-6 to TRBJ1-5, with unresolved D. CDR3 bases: TGTGCCAGCAGCTTGAGGAGGCATAGCAATCAGCCCCAGCATTTT. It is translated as CASSLRRHSNQPQHF.